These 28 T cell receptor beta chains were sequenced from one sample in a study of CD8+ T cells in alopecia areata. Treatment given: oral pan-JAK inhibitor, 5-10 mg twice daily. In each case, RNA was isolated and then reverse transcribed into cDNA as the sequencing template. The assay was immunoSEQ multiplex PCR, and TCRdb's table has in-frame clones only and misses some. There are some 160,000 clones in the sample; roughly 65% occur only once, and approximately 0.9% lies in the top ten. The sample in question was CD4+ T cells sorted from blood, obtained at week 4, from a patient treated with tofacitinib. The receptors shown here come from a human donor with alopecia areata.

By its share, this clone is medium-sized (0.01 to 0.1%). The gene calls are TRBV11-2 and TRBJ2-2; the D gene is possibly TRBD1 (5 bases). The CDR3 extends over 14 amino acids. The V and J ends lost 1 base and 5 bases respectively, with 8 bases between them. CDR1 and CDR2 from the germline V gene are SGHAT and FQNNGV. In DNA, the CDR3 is TGTGCCAGCAGCTTAGTAGGGGCGACCGGGGAGCTGTTTTTT. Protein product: CASSLVGATGELFF.

The chain's CDR3 is CASSEAASRGYTF. As DNA, the CDR3 is TGTGCCAGCAGTGAGGCAGCCAGCCGTGGCTACACCTTC. The rearrangement links TRBV6-1 to TRBJ1-2; D uncertain. Trimming left V 3 bases short and J 7 bases short, with 12 bases between. Looked up from germline, CDR1 is MNHNS and CDR2 is SASEGT. This CDR3 has 13 residues.

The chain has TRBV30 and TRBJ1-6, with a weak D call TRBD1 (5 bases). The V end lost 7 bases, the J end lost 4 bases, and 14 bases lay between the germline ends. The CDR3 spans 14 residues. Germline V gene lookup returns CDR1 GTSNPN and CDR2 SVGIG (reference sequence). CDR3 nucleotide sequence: TGTGCCTACTCCCGGGACGGATATAATTCACCCCTCCACTTT. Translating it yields CAYSRDGYNSPLHF.

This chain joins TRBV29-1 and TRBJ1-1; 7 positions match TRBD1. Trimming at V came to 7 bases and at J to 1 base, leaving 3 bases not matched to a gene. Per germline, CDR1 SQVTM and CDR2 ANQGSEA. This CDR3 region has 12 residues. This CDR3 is CSGGTANTEAFF. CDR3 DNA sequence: TGCAGCGGCGGGACAGCGAACACTGAAGCTTTCTTT.

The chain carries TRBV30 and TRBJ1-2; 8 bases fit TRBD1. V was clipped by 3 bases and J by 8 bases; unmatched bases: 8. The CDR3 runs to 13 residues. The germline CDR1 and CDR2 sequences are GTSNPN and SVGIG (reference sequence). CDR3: CAWSGQGPGGYTF. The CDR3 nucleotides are TGTGCCTGGAGCGGACAGGGTCCAGGGGGCTACACCTTC.

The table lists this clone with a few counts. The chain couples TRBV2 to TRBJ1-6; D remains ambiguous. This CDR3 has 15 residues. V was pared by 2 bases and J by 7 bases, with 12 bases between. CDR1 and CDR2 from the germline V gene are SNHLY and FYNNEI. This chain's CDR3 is CASSEKEARNSPLHF. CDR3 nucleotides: TGTGCCAGCAGTGAAAAGGAGGCAAGGAATTCACCCCTCCACTTT.

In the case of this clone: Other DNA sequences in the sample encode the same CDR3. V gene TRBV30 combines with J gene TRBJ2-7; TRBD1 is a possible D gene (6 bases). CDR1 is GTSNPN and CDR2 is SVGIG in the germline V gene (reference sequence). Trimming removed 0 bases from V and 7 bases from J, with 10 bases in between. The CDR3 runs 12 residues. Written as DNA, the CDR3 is TGTGCCTGGAGTGTACAGGGCAGAGAGCAGTACTTC. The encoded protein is CAWSVQGREQYF.

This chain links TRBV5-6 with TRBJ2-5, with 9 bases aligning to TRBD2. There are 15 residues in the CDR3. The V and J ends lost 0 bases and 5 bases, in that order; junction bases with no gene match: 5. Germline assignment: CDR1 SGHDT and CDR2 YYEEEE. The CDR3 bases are TGTGCCAGCAGCTTGGGCGGGGGGGACCCCGAGACCCAGTACTTC. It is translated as CASSLGGGDPETQYF.

CDR3 in DNA: TGTGCCAGCAGCGCCACTAGCGGGGCGGGTAATGAGCAGTTCTTC. This encodes CASSATSGAGNEQFF. V and J are TRBV9 and TRBJ2-1; 10 nucleotides agree with TRBD2. V trimming: 3 bases; J trimming: 7 bases; junction bases outside the gene matches: 7. CDR3 length: 15 amino acids. The V gene's germline CDR1 is SGDLS and CDR2 YYNGEE. The entire variable domain, with the rest obtained from reference TRBV9 and TRBJ2-1, is as follows: DSGVTQTPKHLITATGQRVTLRCSPRSGDLSVYWYQQSLDQGLQFLIQYYNGEERAKGNILERFSAQQFPDLHSELNLSSLELGDSALYFCASSATSGAGNEQFFGPGTRLTVL.

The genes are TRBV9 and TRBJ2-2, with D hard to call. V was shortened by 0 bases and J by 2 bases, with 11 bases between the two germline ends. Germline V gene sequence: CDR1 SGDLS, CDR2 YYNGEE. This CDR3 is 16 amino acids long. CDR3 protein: CASSVGPLLNTGELFF. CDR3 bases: TGTGCCAGCAGCGTAGGACCCCTCCTCAACACCGGGGAGCTGTTTTTT.

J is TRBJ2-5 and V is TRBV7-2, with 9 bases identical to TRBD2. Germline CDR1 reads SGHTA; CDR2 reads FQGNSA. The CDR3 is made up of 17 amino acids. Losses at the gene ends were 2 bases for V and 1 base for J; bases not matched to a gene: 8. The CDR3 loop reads CASSLSSGGGAQETQYF. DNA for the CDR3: TGTGCCAGCAGCTTATCATCCGGCGGGGGGGCCCAAGAGACCCAGTACTTC.

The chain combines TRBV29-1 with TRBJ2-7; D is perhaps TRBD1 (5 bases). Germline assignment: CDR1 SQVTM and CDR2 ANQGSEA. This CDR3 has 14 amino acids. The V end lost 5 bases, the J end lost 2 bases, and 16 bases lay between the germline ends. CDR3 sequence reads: CSVKVVGRAYEQYF. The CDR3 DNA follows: TGCAGCGTTAAGGTGGTCGGCAGGGCCTACGAGCAGTACTTC.

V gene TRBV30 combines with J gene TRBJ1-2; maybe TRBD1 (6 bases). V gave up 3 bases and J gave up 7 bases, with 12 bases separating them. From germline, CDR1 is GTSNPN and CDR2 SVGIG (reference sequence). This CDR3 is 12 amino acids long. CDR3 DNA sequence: TGTGCCTGGAGCGCAGGGGTAGGTGGCTACACCTTC. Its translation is CAWSAGVGGYTF.

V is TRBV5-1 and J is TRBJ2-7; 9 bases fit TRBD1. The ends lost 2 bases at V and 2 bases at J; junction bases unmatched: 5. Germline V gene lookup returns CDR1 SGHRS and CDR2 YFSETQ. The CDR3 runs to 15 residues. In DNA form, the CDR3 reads TGCGCCAGCAGCTTTACGAGACAGGGGGCCTACGAGCAGTACTTC. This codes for CASSFTRQGAYEQYF. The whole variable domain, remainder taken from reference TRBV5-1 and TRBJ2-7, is KAGVTQTPRYLIKTRGQQVTLSCSPISGHRSVSWYQQTPGQGLQFLFEYFSETQRNKGNFPGRFSGRQFSNSRSEMNVSTLELGDSALYLCASSFTRQGAYEQYFGPGTRLTVT.

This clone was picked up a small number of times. In DNA, the CDR3 is TGCAGCGTGTCCACGGGGTACGAGCAGTACTTC. Translation gives CSVSTGYEQYF. The chain is built from TRBV29-1 and TRBJ2-7; tentative D call: TRBD2 (5 bases). Per the germline V gene, CDR1 is SQVTM and CDR2 is ANQGSEA. The length of the CDR3 is 11 residues. Deletions cut 6 bases from V and 4 bases from J, with 10 bases between.

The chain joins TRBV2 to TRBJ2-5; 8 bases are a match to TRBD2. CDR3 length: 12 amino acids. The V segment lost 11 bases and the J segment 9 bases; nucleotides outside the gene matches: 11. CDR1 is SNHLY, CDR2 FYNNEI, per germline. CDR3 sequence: CASTGGPMAQYF. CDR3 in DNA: TGTGCCTCGACGGGGGGGCCGATGGCCCAGTACTTC. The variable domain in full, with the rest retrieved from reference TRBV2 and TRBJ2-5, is EPEVTQTPSHQVTQMGQEVILRCVPISNHLYFYWYRQILGQKVEFLVSFYNNEISEKSEIFDDQFSVERPDGSNFTLKIRSTKLEDSAMYFCASTGGPMAQYFGPGTRLLVL.

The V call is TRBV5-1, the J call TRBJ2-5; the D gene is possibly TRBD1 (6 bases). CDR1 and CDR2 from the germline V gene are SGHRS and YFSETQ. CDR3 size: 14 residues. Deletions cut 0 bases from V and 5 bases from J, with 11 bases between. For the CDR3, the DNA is TGCGCCAGCAGCTTGGTACAGGGTGGGGAGACCCAGTACTTC. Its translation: CASSLVQGGETQYF.

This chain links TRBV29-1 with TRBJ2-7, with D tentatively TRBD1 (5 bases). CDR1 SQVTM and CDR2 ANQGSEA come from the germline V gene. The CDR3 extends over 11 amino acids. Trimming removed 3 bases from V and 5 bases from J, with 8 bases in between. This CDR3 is CSVDRAHEQYF. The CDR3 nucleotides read TGCAGCGTTGACAGGGCCCACGAGCAGTACTTC.

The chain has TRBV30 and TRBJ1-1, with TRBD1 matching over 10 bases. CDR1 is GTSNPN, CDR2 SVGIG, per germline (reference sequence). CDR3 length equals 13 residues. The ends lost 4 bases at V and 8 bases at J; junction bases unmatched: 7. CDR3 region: CAWTRDRGSEAFF. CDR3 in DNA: TGTGCCTGGACCCGGGACAGGGGATCCGAAGCTTTCTTT. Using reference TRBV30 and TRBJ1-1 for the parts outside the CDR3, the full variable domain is SQTIHQWPATLVQPVGSPLSLECTVEGTSNPNLYWYRQAAGRGLQLLFYSVGIGQISSEVPQNLSASRPQDRQFILSSKKLLLSDSGFYLCAWTRDRGSEAFFGQGTRLTVV.

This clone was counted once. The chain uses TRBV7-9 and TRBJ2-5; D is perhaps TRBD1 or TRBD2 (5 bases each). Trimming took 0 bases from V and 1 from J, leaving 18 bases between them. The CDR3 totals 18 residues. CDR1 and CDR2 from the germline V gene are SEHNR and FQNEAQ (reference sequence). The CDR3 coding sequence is TGTGCCAGCAGCTTAGCGAGGGTGACAGCGGACCTCCAAGAGACCCAGTACTTC. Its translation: CASSLARVTADLQETQYF.

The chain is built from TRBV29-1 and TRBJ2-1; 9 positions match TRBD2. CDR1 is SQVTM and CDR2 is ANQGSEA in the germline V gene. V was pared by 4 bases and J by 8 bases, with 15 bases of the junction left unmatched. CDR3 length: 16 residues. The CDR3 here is CSVANLISGGFDEQFF. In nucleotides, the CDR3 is TGCAGCGTTGCGAACTTGATAAGCGGGGGGTTCGATGAGCAGTTCTTC.

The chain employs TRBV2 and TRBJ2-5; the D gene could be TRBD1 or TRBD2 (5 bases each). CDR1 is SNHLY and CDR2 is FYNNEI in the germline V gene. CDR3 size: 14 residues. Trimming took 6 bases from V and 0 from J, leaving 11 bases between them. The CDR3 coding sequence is TGTGCCAGCAGCCCGGGGCAGAACCAAGAGACCCAGTACTTC. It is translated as CASSPGQNQETQYF.

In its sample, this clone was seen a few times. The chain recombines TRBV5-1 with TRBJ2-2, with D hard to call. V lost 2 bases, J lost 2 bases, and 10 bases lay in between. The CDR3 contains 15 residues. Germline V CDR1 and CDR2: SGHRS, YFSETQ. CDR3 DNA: TGCGCCAGCAGCTTTCAGCATCCAAACACCGGGGAGCTGTTTTTT. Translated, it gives CASSFQHPNTGELFF. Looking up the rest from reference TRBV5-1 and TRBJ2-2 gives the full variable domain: KAGVTQTPRYLIKTRGQQVTLSCSPISGHRSVSWYQQTPGQGLQFLFEYFSETQRNKGNFPGRFSGRQFSNSRSEMNVSTLELGDSALYLCASSFQHPNTGELFFGEGSRLTVL.

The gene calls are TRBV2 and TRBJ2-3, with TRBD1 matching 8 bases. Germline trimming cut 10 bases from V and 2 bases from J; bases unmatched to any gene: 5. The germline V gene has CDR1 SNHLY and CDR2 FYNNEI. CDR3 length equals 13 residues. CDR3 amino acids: CANSGGTTDTQYF. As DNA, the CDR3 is TGTGCCAACTCAGGGGGCACCACAGATACGCAGTATTTT.

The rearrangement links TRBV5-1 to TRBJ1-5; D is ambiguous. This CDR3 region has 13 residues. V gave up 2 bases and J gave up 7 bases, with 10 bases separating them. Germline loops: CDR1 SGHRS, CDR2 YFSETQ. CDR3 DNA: TGCGCCAGCAGCTTCCGGGGAGACCAGCCCCAGCATTTT. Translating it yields CASSFRGDQPQHF.

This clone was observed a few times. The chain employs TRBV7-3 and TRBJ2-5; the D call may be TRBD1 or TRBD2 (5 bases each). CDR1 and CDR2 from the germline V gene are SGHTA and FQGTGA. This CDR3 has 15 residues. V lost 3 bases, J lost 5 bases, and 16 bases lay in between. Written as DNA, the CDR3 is TGTGCCAGCAGCTTGCTCCCGGGACCGGTCGAGACCCAGTACTTC. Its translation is CASSLLPGPVETQYF.

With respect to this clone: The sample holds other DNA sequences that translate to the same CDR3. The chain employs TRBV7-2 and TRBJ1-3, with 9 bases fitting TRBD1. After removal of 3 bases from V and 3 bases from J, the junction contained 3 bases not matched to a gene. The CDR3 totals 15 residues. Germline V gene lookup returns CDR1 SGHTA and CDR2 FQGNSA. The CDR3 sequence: CASSFQDRGGNTIYF. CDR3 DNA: TGTGCCAGCAGCTTCCAGGACAGGGGTGGAAACACCATATATTTT.

CDR3 in amino acids: CATSRGNVDAGNTIYF. Written as DNA, the CDR3 is TGTGCCACCAGCAGAGGAAATGTGGACGCTGGAAACACCATATATTTT. The gene calls are TRBV15 and TRBJ1-3; D gene ambiguous. Trimming stripped 1 base from V and 2 bases from J, with 12 bases between. This CDR3 has 16 residues. Germline loops: CDR1 LNHNV, CDR2 YYDKDF (reference sequence).